This passage covers 27 T cell receptor beta chains from one sample sequenced in a study of T cells in Graves' hyperthyroidism and ophthalmopathy. TCR beta CDR3 regions were amplified from RNA transcripts. In the first-round RT-PCR of the TCR CDR3, the HTBI primer set was used. TCRdb analysed the multiplex PCR reads with MiXCR anew, one entry per CDR3 protein. The table has hundreds of thousands of distinct CDR3 sequences, around 14% seen once; the top ten hold 13% to 15%. Sequencing was performed on blood. These receptor sequences come from a woman in her late teens or twenties with Graves' hyperthyroidism.

This clonotype was counted ten times or more. This chain links TRBV14 with TRBJ1-1, with D hard to call. The CDR3 runs 12 residues. Trimming cost V 0 bases and J 10 bases, with 9 bases left between them. Germline V CDR1 and CDR2: SGHDN, FVKESK. CDR3 loop: CASSQEGIAAFF. The CDR3 DNA is TGTGCCAGCAGCCAAGAGGGTATCGCAGCTTTCTTT. The variable domain in full, completed from reference TRBV14 and TRBJ1-1, reads EAGVTQFPSHSVIEKGQTVTLRCDPISGHDNLYWYRRVMGKEIKFLLHFVKESKQDESGMPNNRFLAERTGGTYSTLKVQPAELEDSGVYFCASSQEGIAAFFGQGTRLTVV.

This clonotype was counted at least ten times. The rearrangement links TRBV7-9 to TRBJ2-3; the D is unclear. Germline V gives CDR1 SEHNR, CDR2 FQNEAQ (reference sequence). V lost 5 bases and J lost 0, with 9 bases in between. This CDR3 comprises 14 residues. The DNA of the CDR3 is TGTGCCAGCAGCCTAAGGCGGAGCACAGATACGCAGTATTTT. This gives the protein CASSLRRSTDTQYF.

Many counts were recorded for this clonotype. The V and J genes are TRBV28 and TRBJ2-7; 9 bases line up with TRBD2. The CDR3 consists of 14 residues. The V and J ends lost 7 bases and 6 bases, in that order; junction bases with no gene match: 10. CDR1 and CDR2 from the germline V gene are MDHEN and SYDVKM. CDR3 protein: CASTSGGRAGEQYF. As DNA, the CDR3 is TGTGCCAGCACGTCGGGCGGGAGGGCCGGCGAGCAGTACTTC. The full variable domain, in which reference TRBV28 and TRBJ2-7 provide the parts outside the CDR3, is DVKVTQSSRYLVKRTGEKVFLECVQDMDHENMFWYRQDPGLGLRLIYFSYDVKMKEKGDIPEGYSVSREKKERFSLILESASTNQTSMYLCASTSGGRAGEQYFGPGTRLTVT.

This clonotype has just one count. V gene TRBV19 combines with J gene TRBJ2-1; 8 bases are a match to TRBD2. V lost 6 bases to trimming and J lost 1 base; unmatched junction nucleotides: 14. CDR1 is LNHDA and CDR2 is SQIVND in the germline V gene (reference sequence). The CDR3 spans 18 residues. The CDR3 is CASSNPHRLAGSYNEQFF. CDR3 nucleotide sequence: TGTGCCAGTAGCAACCCCCACCGGCTAGCGGGTTCCTACAATGAGCAGTTCTTC.

The chain carries TRBV6-1 and TRBJ1-1, with D possibly being TRBD1 (6 bases). The CDR3 covers 15 residues. Germline V gene lookup returns CDR1 MNHNS and CDR2 SASEGT. Between the trimmed V and J ends, which lost 7 bases and 4 bases, there was a span of 19 bases. The CDR3, as DNA: TGTGCCAGCACCTACAGGGCAGGGGCTGGCACTGAAGCTTTCTTT. Protein product: CASTYRAGAGTEAFF.

V usage is TRBV19 and J usage is TRBJ1-5; 7 bases map to TRBD1. The CDR3 is 14 amino acids. V was pared by 6 bases and J by 9 bases, with 11 bases of the junction left unmatched. Per germline, CDR1 LNHDA and CDR2 SQIVND (reference sequence). CDR3 in amino acids: CASRPTGLVGPQHF. DNA of the CDR3: TGTGCCAGTAGACCGACAGGGTTGGTCGGGCCCCAGCATTTT.

The chain joins TRBV10-1 to TRBJ2-1; D unresolved. Germline CDR1 and CDR2: WNHNN and SYGVQD (reference sequence). The V end lost 3 bases, the J end lost 1 base, and 13 bases lay between the germline ends. The CDR3 is made up of 16 amino acids. CDR3 loop: CASSDNLVGSYNEQFF. The CDR3 nucleotides read TGCGCCAGCAGTGACAACCTAGTGGGGTCCTACAATGAGCAGTTCTTC.

This chain links TRBV6-1 with TRBJ2-5, with D unresolved. V gave up 5 bases and J gave up 1 base, with 14 bases separating them. In germline, CDR1 is MNHNS, CDR2 SASEGT. The CDR3 sequence is 15 residues long. The CDR3 DNA reads TGTGCCAGCAGTTACTCTGGTGGAACCCAAGAGACCCAGTACTTC. Translation: CASSYSGGTQETQYF.

There are many counts of this clonotype. This chain uses TRBV6-6 with TRBJ2-7; the D gene is possibly TRBD2 (6 bases). This CDR3 is 14 amino acids long. V was trimmed by 2 bases and J by 6 bases, leaving 14 bases between them. The V gene's germline CDR1 is MNHNY and CDR2 SVGAGI (reference sequence). CDR3 nucleotides: TGTGCCAGCAGTTACGTCGGGGGTGGGAGCGAGCAGTACTTC. The encoded protein is CASSYVGGGSEQYF.

This clonotype was found many times. The chain recombines TRBV7-2 with TRBJ1-6; 8 bases line up with TRBD1. V lost 6 bases, J lost 2 bases, and 21 bases stayed unmatched. The germline V gene has CDR1 SGHTA and CDR2 FQGNSA. The CDR3 length is 21 residues. DNA of the CDR3: TGTGCCAGCAGTTCTAGGACAGGGTTACGGACAACAAGCCCCTATAATTCACCCCTCCACTTT. It is translated as CASSSRTGLRTTSPYNSPLHF.

In its sample, this clonotype was seen a few times. The CDR3 is CASSPPQRAGGPSEQFF. The CDR3 region has the DNA TGTGCCAGCAGCCCCCCTCAGAGAGCGGGAGGGCCGAGTGAGCAGTTCTTC. The rearrangement uses TRBV7-3 and TRBJ2-1; 10 positions agree with TRBD2. V shed 5 bases and J 9 bases; nucleotides not matched to a gene: 16. The germline V gene encodes CDR1 SGHTA and CDR2 FQGTGA. The CDR3 covers 17 residues.

The chain combines TRBV6-5 with TRBJ1-2; D is unresolved. The CDR3 extends over 14 amino acids. With 2 bases removed from V and 1 base from J, the gap between germline ends came to 8 bases. Germline assignment: CDR1 MNHEY and CDR2 SVGAGI. This CDR3 is CASSYERINYGYTF. As DNA, the CDR3 is TGTGCCAGCAGTTACGAACGGATTAACTATGGCTACACCTTC.

In this sample, this clonotype turned up a few times. V usage is TRBV19 and J usage is TRBJ1-1; D not resolved. From germline, CDR1 is LNHDA and CDR2 SQIVND (reference sequence). Trimming shortened V by 3 bases and J by 1 base, and 6 bases separated the two germline ends. The CDR3 loop spans 13 amino acids. Written as DNA, the CDR3 is TGTGCCAGTAGTATTTATCAGAACACTGAAGCTTTCTTT. It translates to CASSIYQNTEAFF. Supplemented by reference TRBV19 and TRBJ1-1, the full variable domain reads DGGITQSPKYLFRKEGQNVTLSCEQNLNHDAMYWYRQDPGQGLRLIYYSQIVNDFQKGDIAEGYSVSREKKESFPLTVTSAQKNPTAFYLCASSIYQNTEAFFGQGTRLTVV.

The table lists this clonotype with a few counts. V usage is TRBV9 and J usage is TRBJ2-2; 13 nucleotides line up with TRBD2. Germline V CDR1 and CDR2: SGDLS, YYNGEE. CDR3 length: 15 amino acids. The V and J ends lost 8 bases and 2 bases, in that order; junction bases with no gene match: 3. CDR3 loop: CASGTSGINTGELFF. The CDR3 DNA is TGTGCCAGTGGGACTAGCGGGATCAACACCGGGGAGCTGTTTTTT.

This clonotype appeared many times. This chain uses TRBV5-1 with TRBJ2-7, with 10 positions matching TRBD2. The germline CDR1 and CDR2 sequences are SGHRS and YFSETQ. The CDR3 spans 14 residues. After removal of 4 bases from V and 7 bases from J, the junction contained 8 bases not matched to a gene. In nucleotides, the CDR3 is TGCGCCAGCAGCAGGAGGCTAGCGGGAGTTGAGCAGTACTTC. This translates into CASSRRLAGVEQYF.

V is TRBV5-4 and J is TRBJ1-2, with a possible D match to TRBD1 (5 bases). Deletions cut 0 bases from V and 7 bases from J, with 10 bases between. There are 13 residues in the CDR3. Germline lookup yields CDR1 SGHNT and CDR2 YYREEE (reference sequence). The CDR3 region has the DNA TGTGCCAGCAGCTTGGAAAGGGACGGTGGCTACACCTTC. It translates to CASSLERDGGYTF.

This clonotype was observed at least ten times. This sequence joins TRBV20-1 and TRBJ1-1; weak D call: TRBD1 (6 bases). Trimming left V 6 bases short and J 1 base short, with 15 bases between. Germline CDR1 reads DFQATT; CDR2 reads SNEGSKA (reference sequence). The CDR3 length is 14 residues. The CDR3 DNA is TGCAGTGCCCCCGACAGGTATGGGAACACTGAAGCTTTCTTT. Amino acids: CSAPDRYGNTEAFF.

Only a few counts were recorded for this clonotype. The chain recombines TRBV20-1 with TRBJ2-4, with 7 bases lining up with TRBD2. Germline CDR1 DFQATT, CDR2 SNEGSKA (reference sequence). This CDR3 has 12 residues. DNA for the CDR3: TGCAGCCCTAGCGGAGGAGAAAACATTCAGTACTTC. It specifies CSPSGGENIQYF.

This clonotype was seen more than once but under ten times. V is TRBV28 and J is TRBJ1-1; 7 bases line up with TRBD1. This CDR3 comprises 15 residues. The germline gives CDR1 MDHEN, CDR2 SYDVKM. Germline trimming cut 6 bases from V and 0 bases from J; bases unmatched to any gene: 7. CDR3 bases: TGTGCCAGCAGGTACAGGGGTTTGATGAACACTGAAGCTTTCTTT. This gives the protein CASRYRGLMNTEAFF.

This clonotype was counted many times. The rearrangement links TRBV3-1 to TRBJ1-4; 9 bases align to TRBD1. The germline CDR1 and CDR2 sequences are LGHDT and YNNKEL (reference sequence). The V segment lost 2 bases and the J segment 5 bases; nucleotides outside the gene matches: 6. The CDR3 is 16 amino acids. CDR3 nucleotide sequence: TGTGCCAGCAGCCAAACTAAGACAGGGGGGAATGAAAAACTGTTTTTT. Translation: CASSQTKTGGNEKLFF.

This clonotype was detected a few times. V and J are TRBV20-1 and TRBJ2-3, with TRBD2 as a possible D gene (6 bases). This CDR3 is built from 14 residues. The V gene's germline CDR1 is DFQATT and CDR2 SNEGSKA (reference sequence). Trimming took 4 bases from V and 8 from J, leaving 19 bases between them. In nucleotides, the CDR3 is TGCAGTGCTACGAGTGCGGGAACCCCGAGTACGCAGTATTTT. Translation: CSATSAGTPSTQYF.

Only a few counts were recorded for this clonotype. The genes are TRBV9 and TRBJ2-5; possible D gene TRBD1, 6 bases. The CDR3 is 16 residues long. Germline V gene lookup returns CDR1 SGDLS and CDR2 YYNGEE. V lost 3 bases, J lost 5 bases, and 20 bases lay in between. The CDR3 region is CASSENAGVRTETQYF. As DNA, the CDR3 is TGTGCCAGCAGCGAGAACGCAGGGGTGAGAACGGAGACCCAGTACTTC.

For this clonotype: One base away lies a much larger clone, so this may be a sequencing read error. The CDR3 does not close with the conserved phenylalanine or tryptophan, likely indicating a read error. V usage is TRBV5-1 and J usage is TRBJ2-1; D gene uncertain. CDR3 length: 14 residues. The germline CDR1 and CDR2 sequences are SGHRS and YFSETQ. Deletions cut 0 bases from V and 4 bases from J, with 8 bases between. In DNA form, the CDR3 reads TGCGCCAGCAGCTTGGCCAGGTATTACAATGAGCAGTTCTGC. This gives the protein CASSLARYYNEQFC.

This clonotype was seen repeatedly, ten times or more. The chain links TRBV12-3 or TRBV12-4 to TRBJ1-1; D possibly corresponds to TRBD1 (5 bases). The CDR3 has 12 amino acids. Trimming took 2 bases from V and 4 from J, leaving 5 bases between them. This chain's CDR3 is CASSLQGTEAFF. Here the CDR3 DNA reads TGTGCCAGCAGTTTACAGGGCACTGAAGCTTTCTTT.

This clonotype was found a few times. This chain connects TRBV6-1 to TRBJ2-6; D might be TRBD1 or TRBD2, each matching 5 bases. V was clipped by 5 bases and J by 2 bases, with 10 bases between them. There are 15 residues in the CDR3. Germline CDR1 reads MNHNS; CDR2 reads SASEGT. The CDR3 coding sequence is TGTGCCAGCAGTAATGGGGGTGCTGGGGCCAACGTCCTGACTTTC. This gives the protein CASSNGGAGANVLTF.

This clonotype was counted many times. This rearrangement joins TRBV11-2 to TRBJ2-1; 8 bases are shared with TRBD2. The CDR3 is 15 residues long. Germline V gene data show CDR1 as SGHAT and CDR2 as FQNNGV. Germline trimming cut 3 bases from V and 7 bases from J; bases unmatched to any gene: 8. The CDR3 nucleotides read TGTGCCAGCAGCTTGAGCGGGGGCGGGGGGAATGAGCAGTTCTTC. Amino acids: CASSLSGGGGNEQFF.

This chain connects TRBV5-5 to TRBJ1-3, with unresolved D. The V gene's germline CDR1 is SGHKS and CDR2 YYEKEE (reference sequence). The V end was cut by 3 bases, the J end by 8 bases, with 15 bases between. This CDR3 spans 14 amino acids. The CDR3: CASSWRGFFDTIYF. The CDR3 coding sequence is TGTGCCAGCAGCTGGCGCGGGTTTTTTGACACCATATATTTT.